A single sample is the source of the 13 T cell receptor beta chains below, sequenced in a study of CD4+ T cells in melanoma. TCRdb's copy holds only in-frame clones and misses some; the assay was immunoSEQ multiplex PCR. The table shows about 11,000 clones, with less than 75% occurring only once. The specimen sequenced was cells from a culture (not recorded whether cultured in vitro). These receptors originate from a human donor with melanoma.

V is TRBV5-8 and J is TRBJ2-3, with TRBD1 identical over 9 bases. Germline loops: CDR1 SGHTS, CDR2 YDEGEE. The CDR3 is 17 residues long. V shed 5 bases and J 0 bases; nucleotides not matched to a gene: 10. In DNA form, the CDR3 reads TGTGCCAGCAGTCAAGGACAGGGGACCCCTAGCACAGATACGCAGTATTTT. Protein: CASSQGQGTPSTDTQYF.

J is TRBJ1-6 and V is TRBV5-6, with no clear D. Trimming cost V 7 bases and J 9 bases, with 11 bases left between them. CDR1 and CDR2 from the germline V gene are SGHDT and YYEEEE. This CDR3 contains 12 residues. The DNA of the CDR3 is TGTGCCAGCGGAAGGCGGGCTTCACCCCTCCACTTT. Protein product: CASGRRASPLHF.

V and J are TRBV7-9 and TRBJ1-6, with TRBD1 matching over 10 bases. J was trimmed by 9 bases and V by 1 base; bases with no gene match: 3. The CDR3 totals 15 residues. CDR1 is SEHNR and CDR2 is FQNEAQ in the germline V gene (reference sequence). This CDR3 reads CASSLGDRGLSPLHF. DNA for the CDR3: TGTGCCAGCAGCTTAGGGGACAGGGGACTTTCACCCCTCCACTTT.

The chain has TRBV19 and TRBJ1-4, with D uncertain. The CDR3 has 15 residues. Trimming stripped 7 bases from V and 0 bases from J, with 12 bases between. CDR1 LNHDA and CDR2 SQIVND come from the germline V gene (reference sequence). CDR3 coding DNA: TGTGCCAGTAAGAGAGAACCTGCAACTAATGAAAAACTGTTTTTT. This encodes CASKREPATNEKLFF.

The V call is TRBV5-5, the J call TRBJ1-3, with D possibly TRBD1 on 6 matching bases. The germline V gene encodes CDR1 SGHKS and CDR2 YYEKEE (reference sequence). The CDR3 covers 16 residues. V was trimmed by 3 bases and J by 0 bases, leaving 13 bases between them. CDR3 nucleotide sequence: TGTGCCAGCAGCTCTTATGTAGGGGGCTCTGGAAACACCATATATTTT. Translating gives CASSSYVGGSGNTIYF.

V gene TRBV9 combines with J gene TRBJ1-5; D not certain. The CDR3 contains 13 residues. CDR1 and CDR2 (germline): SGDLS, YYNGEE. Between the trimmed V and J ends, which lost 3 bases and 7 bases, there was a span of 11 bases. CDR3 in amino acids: CASSALLGQPQHF. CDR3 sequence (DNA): TGTGCCAGCAGCGCCCTACTCGGGCAGCCCCAGCATTTT.

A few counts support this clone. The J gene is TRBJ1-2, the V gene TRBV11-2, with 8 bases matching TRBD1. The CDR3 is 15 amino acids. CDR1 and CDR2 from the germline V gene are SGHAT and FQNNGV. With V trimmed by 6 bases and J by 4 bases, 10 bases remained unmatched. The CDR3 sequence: CASRPTGQGSYGYTF. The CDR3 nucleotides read TGTGCCAGCAGACCTACAGGACAGGGAAGCTATGGCTACACCTTC.

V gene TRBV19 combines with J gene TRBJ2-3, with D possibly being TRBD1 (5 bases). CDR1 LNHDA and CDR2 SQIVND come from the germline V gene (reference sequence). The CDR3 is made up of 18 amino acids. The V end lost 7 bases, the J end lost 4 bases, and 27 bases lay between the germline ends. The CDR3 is CASTERPPGQGYSDTQYF. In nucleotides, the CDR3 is TGTGCCAGTACCGAACGCCCCCCCGGGCAGGGTTACTCAGATACGCAGTATTTT.

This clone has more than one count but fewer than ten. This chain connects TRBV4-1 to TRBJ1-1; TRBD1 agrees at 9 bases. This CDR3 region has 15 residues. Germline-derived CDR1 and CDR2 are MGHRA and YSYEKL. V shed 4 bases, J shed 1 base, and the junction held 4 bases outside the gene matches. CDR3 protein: CASSRWDRANTEAFF. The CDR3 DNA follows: TGCGCCAGCAGCCGTTGGGACAGGGCGAACACTGAAGCTTTCTTT.

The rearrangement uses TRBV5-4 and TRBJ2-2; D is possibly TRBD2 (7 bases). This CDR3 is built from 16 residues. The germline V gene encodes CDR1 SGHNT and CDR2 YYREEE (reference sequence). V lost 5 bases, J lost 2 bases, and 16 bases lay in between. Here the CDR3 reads CASSELGGANTGELFF. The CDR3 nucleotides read TGTGCCAGCAGTGAGCTAGGGGGGGCCAACACCGGGGAGCTGTTTTTT.

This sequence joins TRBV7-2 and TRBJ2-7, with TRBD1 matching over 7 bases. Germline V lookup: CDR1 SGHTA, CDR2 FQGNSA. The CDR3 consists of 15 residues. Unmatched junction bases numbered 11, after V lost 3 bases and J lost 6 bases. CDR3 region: CASSLERDRAREQYF. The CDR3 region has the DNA TGTGCCAGCAGCTTGGAGAGGGACAGAGCTCGCGAGCAGTACTTC. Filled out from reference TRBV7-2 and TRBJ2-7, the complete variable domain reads GAGVSQSPSNKVTEKGKDVELRCDPISGHTALYWYRQSLGQGLEFLIYFQGNSAPDKSGLPSDRFSAERTGGSVSTLTIQRTQQEDSAVYLCASSLERDRAREQYFGPGTRLTVT.

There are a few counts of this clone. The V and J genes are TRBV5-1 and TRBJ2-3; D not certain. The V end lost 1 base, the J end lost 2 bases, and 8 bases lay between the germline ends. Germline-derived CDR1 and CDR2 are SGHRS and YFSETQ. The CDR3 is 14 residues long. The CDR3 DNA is TGCGCCAGCAGCTTGACAGATACCACAGATACGCAGTATTTT. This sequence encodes CASSLTDTTDTQYF.

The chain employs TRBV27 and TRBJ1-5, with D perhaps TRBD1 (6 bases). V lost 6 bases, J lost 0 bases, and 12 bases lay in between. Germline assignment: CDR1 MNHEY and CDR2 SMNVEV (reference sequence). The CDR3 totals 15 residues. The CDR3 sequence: CASRQGYYSNQPQHF. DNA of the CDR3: TGTGCCAGCAGACAGGGCTACTATAGCAATCAGCCCCAGCATTTT.